The 8 T cell receptor beta chains listed next were all sequenced from one sample in a study of response to subunit inactivated influenza vaccine. Using its own MiXCR run on the RT-PCR reads, TCRdb lists one record per CDR3 protein. This table has about 570,000 distinct CDR3 sequences, about 11% appearing once. This specimen consisted of PBMCs from blood, obtained on the day of vaccination. The receptor source for this set is a man in his fifties who received an inactivated influenza vaccine.

This clonotype occurred a few times. Written as DNA, the CDR3 is TGTGCCAGCAGCTTAGGGCGTGGCCCTTCTAACTATGGCTACACCTTC. Amino acids: CASSLGRGPSNYGYTF. The genes are TRBV7-2 and TRBJ1-2; D not certain. The germline V and J ends were trimmed by 1 base and 0 bases, with 12 bases remaining between them. There are 16 residues in the CDR3. Germline CDR1 reads SGHTA; CDR2 reads FQGNSA. The variable domain in full, with the rest retrieved from reference TRBV7-2 and TRBJ1-2, is GAGVSQSPSNKVTEKGKDVELRCDPISGHTALYWYRQSLGQGLEFLIYFQGNSAPDKSGLPSDRFSAERTGGSVSTLTIQRTQQEDSAVYLCASSLGRGPSNYGYTFGSGTRLTVV.

This clonotype has only a few counts. V gene TRBV19 combines with J gene TRBJ2-2; D not resolved. Trimming cost V 3 bases and J 6 bases, with 14 bases left between them. The CDR3 has 15 amino acids. Germline V gives CDR1 LNHDA, CDR2 SQIVND (reference sequence). The CDR3 DNA follows: TGTGCCAGTAGTATGTTGTACTCGGAAGCCGGGGAGCTGTTTTTT. This encodes CASSMLYSEAGELFF.

The CDR3 coding sequence is TGCGCCAGCAGGGACAGGGTCCTGAACACTGAAGCTTTCTTT. This encodes CASRDRVLNTEAFF. The rearrangement links TRBV10-2 to TRBJ1-1; 8 bases fit TRBD1. The CDR3 sequence is 14 residues long. Germline-derived CDR1 and CDR2 are WSHSY and SAAADI. Trimming removed 6 bases from V and 0 bases from J; junction bases left unmatched: 3.

This chain joins TRBV29-1 and TRBJ2-1; either TRBD1 or TRBD2 may fit D (6 bases each). V lost 6 bases and J lost 3, with 18 bases in between. From germline, CDR1 is SQVTM and CDR2 ANQGSEA. This CDR3 contains 15 residues. The CDR3 reads CSVGGGRGYYNEQFF. CDR3 DNA: TGCAGCGTGGGGGGCGGTAGAGGTTACTACAATGAGCAGTTCTTC.

This clonotype was detected a few times. J is TRBJ1-1 and V is TRBV6-1; tentative D call: TRBD1 (5 bases). Germline V lookup: CDR1 MNHNS, CDR2 SASEGT. This CDR3 has 14 amino acids. V was shortened by 7 bases and J by 5 bases, with 17 bases between the two germline ends. Here the CDR3 DNA reads TGTGCCAGCAATAGCCGGTGGGGCGCGACTGAAGCTTTCTTT. Residues: CASNSRWGATEAFF.

At least ten counts were recorded for this clonotype. The rearrangement links TRBV29-1 to TRBJ2-7, with 8 bases identical to TRBD2. The ends lost 0 bases at V and 2 bases at J; junction bases unmatched: 12. In germline, CDR1 is SQVTM, CDR2 ANQGSEA. CDR3 length equals 17 residues. CDR3 coding DNA: TGCAGCGTTGAAGAGAATGTCGGGAGGGCCGGTCCCTACGAGCAGTACTTC. Protein product: CSVEENVGRAGPYEQYF.

CDR3 sequence reads: CASSGQGANVLTF. CDR3 nucleotides: TGTGCCAGTTCAGGGCAAGGGGCCAACGTCCTGACTTTC. V gene TRBV19 combines with J gene TRBJ2-6; D may be TRBD1 (5 bases). This CDR3 comprises 13 residues. Germline CDR1 LNHDA, CDR2 SQIVND (reference sequence). V dropped 8 bases and J dropped 4 bases, with 9 bases sitting between them.

At least ten counts were recorded for this clonotype. The chain is built from TRBV7-2 and TRBJ1-4; D is unresolved. This CDR3 has 13 amino acids. V lost 1 base and J lost 8, with 8 bases in between. Germline CDR1 reads SGHTA; CDR2 reads FQGNSA. CDR3 sequence reads: CASSLELNEKLFF. CDR3 nucleotides: TGTGCCAGCAGCTTAGAGCTGAACGAAAAACTGTTTTTT.